The entry that follows covers one TCR beta chain sequence. The antigen remains undetermined. Cells defined as naive were viable CD3+CD4+ or CD3+CD8+ and CCR7+CD45RA+CD45RO-CD95-CD27+CD28+. On the day of bone marrow donation, the related graft donor provided peripheral blood. The source of the sample is a study of T cells after posttransplantation cyclophosphamide. This CDR3 spans 15 amino acids. V was pared by 4 bases and J by 2 bases, with 5 bases of the junction left unmatched. Germline-derived CDR1 and CDR2 are LNHNV and YYDKDF (reference sequence). Produced via immunoSEQ multiplex PCR; TCRdb's table is partial and in-frame only. The sample yields over 20,000 clones, around 97% seen once. Broader study findings: After PTCy, TRB diversity resembled that of CNI/methotrexate controls. Blood and skin or GI T cell repertoires showed limited TRB overlap.

Material: naive CD4+ T cells sorted from PBMCs. This sequence originates from a man aged 45-65 years in good health, CMV-negative, and a related stem cell transplant donor. J is TRBJ1-3 and V is TRBV15; TRBD1 matches 7 bases. The CDR3 reads CATSTADRTGNTIYF. The CDR3 bases are TGTGCCACCAGCACGGCGGACAGGACTGGAAACACCATATATTTT.